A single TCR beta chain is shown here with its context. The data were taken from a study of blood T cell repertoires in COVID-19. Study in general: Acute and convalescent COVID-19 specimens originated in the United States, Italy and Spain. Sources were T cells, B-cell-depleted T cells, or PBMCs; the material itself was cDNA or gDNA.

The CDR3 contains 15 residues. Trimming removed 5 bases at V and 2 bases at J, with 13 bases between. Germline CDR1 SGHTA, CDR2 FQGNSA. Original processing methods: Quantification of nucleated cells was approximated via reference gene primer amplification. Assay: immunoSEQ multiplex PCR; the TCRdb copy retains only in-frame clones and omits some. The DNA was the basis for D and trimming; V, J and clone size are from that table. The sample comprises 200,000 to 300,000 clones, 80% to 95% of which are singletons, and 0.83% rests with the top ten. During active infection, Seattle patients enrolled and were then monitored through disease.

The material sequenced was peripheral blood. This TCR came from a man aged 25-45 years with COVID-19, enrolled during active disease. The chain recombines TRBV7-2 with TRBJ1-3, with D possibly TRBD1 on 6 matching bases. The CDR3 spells CASSLHQGPGNTIYF. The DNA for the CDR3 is TGTGCCAGCAGCCTCCACCAGGGGCCTGGAAACACCATATATTTT. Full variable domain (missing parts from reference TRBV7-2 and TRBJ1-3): GAGVSQSPSNKVTEKGKDVELRCDPISGHTALYWYRQSLGQGLEFLIYFQGNSAPDKSGLPSDRFSAERTGGSVSTLTIQRTQQEDSAVYLCASSLHQGPGNTIYFGEGSWLTVV.